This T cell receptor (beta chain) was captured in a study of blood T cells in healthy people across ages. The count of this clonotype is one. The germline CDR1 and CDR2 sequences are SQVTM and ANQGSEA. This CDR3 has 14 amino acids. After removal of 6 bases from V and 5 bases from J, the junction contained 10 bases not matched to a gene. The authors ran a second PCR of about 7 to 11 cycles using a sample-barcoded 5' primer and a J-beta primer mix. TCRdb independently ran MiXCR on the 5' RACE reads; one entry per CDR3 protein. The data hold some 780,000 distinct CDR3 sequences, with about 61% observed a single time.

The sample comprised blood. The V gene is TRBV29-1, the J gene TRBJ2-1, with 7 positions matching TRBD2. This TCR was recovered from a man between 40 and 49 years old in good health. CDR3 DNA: TGCAGCGTACCGCGAGCGGGAATACACAATGAGCAGTTCTTC. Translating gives CSVPRAGIHNEQFF.